This T cell receptor (beta chain) was identified during a study of T-cell memory formation after mild COVID-19. Via MiXCR, TCRdb re-called the 5' RACE reads, giving one row per CDR3 protein. Here the sample spans 390,000 or so distinct CDR3 sequences, roughly 15% being singletons. The CDR3 is made up of 13 amino acids. V was pared by 4 bases and J by 1 base, with 1 base of the junction left unmatched. This clonotype showed up many times. The clonotype comes from a man between 18 and 29 years old who had mild COVID-19 (a few samples of this study predate the infection). Cell type and time point are not known. The sample was PBMCs or a T cell subset sorted from them (not recorded which). The chain is built from TRBV12-3 or TRBV12-4 and TRBJ2-7, with 7 nucleotides matching TRBD1. DNA for the CDR3: TGTGCCAGCAGTTCGGACAGGTCCTACGAGCAGTACTTC. It translates to CASSSDRSYEQYF.